Given below is one T cell receptor beta chain in context. Antigen specificity is unknown. The sample's time point: week 35, safety follow-up. Every single dose of the vaccine, 300 ug of mutant IDH1 20-mer peptide, came with topical imiquimod. These data belong to a study of a mutant IDH1 vaccine in newly diagnosed glioma. This table comes from immunoSEQ multiplex PCR, and its TCRdb copy is limited to in-frame clones, with some not included. The sample holds tens of thousands of clones; 81% are singletons and the top ten take roughly 5%. CDR3 length: 12 amino acids. The chain has TRBV1 and TRBJ2-7; no DNA check was done on the table's D call, TRBD2. TRBV1 is given as a pseudogene. Specimen: PBMCs, collected from a glioma patient whose treatment included an IDH1 peptide vaccine. This TCR was recovered from a woman between 35 and 50 years old with glioma. Some clones in this sample may be carry-over from other donors' samples. CDR3 sequence: CTSSRDCYEQYF. The CDR3 DNA follows: TGCACCAGCAGCCGGGACTGCTACGAGCAGTACTTC.